The 19 T cell receptor beta chains below come from one sample, sequenced in a study of cytomegalovirus exposure and HLA in healthy donors. Amplification used 60 Vbeta primers and 13 Jbeta primers. TCRdb's table, derived via immunoSEQ multiplex PCR, lists solely in-frame clones and lacks some. The data contain 180,000 or so clones, roughly 60% of them singletons. The sample comprised PBMCs. The source is a man between 35 and 55 years old in good health and CMV-seronegative.

This chain joins TRBV19 and TRBJ1-2, with a weak D call TRBD1 (5 bases). The CDR3 spans 14 residues. V lost 7 bases to trimming and J lost 0 bases, with 12 bases between them. The V gene's germline CDR1 is LNHDA and CDR2 SQIVND (reference sequence). The DNA of the CDR3 is TGTGCCAGTAAGAACAGGAGCTCTAACTATGGCTACACCTTC. Translated, it gives CASKNRSSNYGYTF.

The chain is built from TRBV18 and TRBJ1-3, with TRBD1 matching over 10 bases. V shed 2 bases, J shed 4 bases, and the junction held 5 bases outside the gene matches. Germline CDR1 and CDR2: KGHSH and LQKENI. This CDR3 spans 16 amino acids. In DNA, the CDR3 is TGTGCCAGCTCACCAGAAGGGACAGGGGTCGGAAACACCATATATTTT. This gives the protein CASSPEGTGVGNTIYF.

Concerning this clone itself: Compared with germline, one end of the junction differs, possibly owing to a read error. The rearrangement joins TRBV2 to TRBJ2-7; TRBD1 might be the D (8 bases). CDR3 length: 14 amino acids. Germline V lookup: CDR1 SNHLY, CDR2 FYNNEI. CDR3 sequence reads: CVSRGYRGGYEQYF. Written as DNA, the CDR3 is TGTGTCAGCAGGGGGTACAGGGGGGGCTACGAGCAGTACTTC.

For the CDR3, the DNA is TGTGCCTGGAGTGTGGGAGGGGACGAGCAGTACTTC. It specifies CAWSVGGDEQYF. The V gene is TRBV30, the J gene TRBJ2-7, with 7 bases identical to TRBD2. CDR1 is GTSNPN and CDR2 is SVGIG in the germline V gene (reference sequence). This CDR3 has 12 residues. Trimming cost V 0 bases and J 5 bases; bases outside gene matches: 1.

The chain couples TRBV15 to TRBJ2-7, with D perhaps TRBD2 (6 bases). V was clipped by 0 bases and J by 5 bases, with 23 bases between them. There are 18 residues in the CDR3. The germline V gene encodes CDR1 LNHNV and CDR2 YYDKDF (reference sequence). For the CDR3, the DNA is TGTGCCACCAGCAGAGATAAGGTCCGGGGCCCTGGGAGGAACGAGCAGTACTTC. Encoded protein: CATSRDKVRGPGRNEQYF.

The chain uses TRBV6-5 and TRBJ2-3; 11 bases match TRBD2. Germline trimming cut 5 bases from V and 6 bases from J; bases unmatched to any gene: 7. The CDR3 extends over 15 amino acids. CDR1 is MNHEY and CDR2 is SVGAGI in the germline V gene. This chain's CDR3 is CASSQRLAGIDTQYF. The CDR3 DNA is TGTGCCAGCAGTCAAAGACTAGCGGGAATCGATACGCAGTATTTT.

This chain connects TRBV29-1 to TRBJ2-3; D might be TRBD2 (7 bases). The germline V gene encodes CDR1 SQVTM and CDR2 ANQGSEA. CDR3 length: 15 amino acids. Trimming stripped 3 bases from V and 4 bases from J, with 17 bases between. The chain's CDR3 is CSVDGGGSRPDTQYF. The CDR3 DNA follows: TGCAGCGTTGATGGGGGCGGGAGTCGGCCAGATACGCAGTATTTT.

This clone was counted a single time. The chain combines TRBV18 with TRBJ2-5; no clear D gene. Germline CDR1 KGHSH, CDR2 LQKENI. Trimming took 3 bases from V and 2 from J, leaving 10 bases between them. The CDR3 is made up of 14 amino acids. The CDR3 region is CASSPDNKQETQYF. The CDR3 nucleotides read TGTGCCAGCTCACCCGACAATAAACAAGAGACCCAGTACTTC.

This clone occurred once. The chain uses TRBV11-2 and TRBJ2-7; D ambiguous. This CDR3 comprises 16 residues. The ends were cut back, 2 bases at V and 7 bases at J, with 21 bases in the middle. Per germline, CDR1 SGHAT and CDR2 FQNNGV. Here the CDR3 reads CASSLRQVRPSAEQYF. The CDR3 nucleotides read TGTGCCAGCAGCTTAAGGCAGGTACGGCCTTCGGCGGAGCAGTACTTC.

V and J are TRBV5-1 and TRBJ1-6; D unresolved. This CDR3 region has 16 residues. Germline V lookup: CDR1 SGHRS, CDR2 YFSETQ. The V end lost 0 bases, the J end lost 0 bases, and 7 bases lay between the germline ends. As DNA, the CDR3 is TGCGCCAGCAGCTTGGAGAGGAGCTCCTATAATTCACCCCTCCACTTT. This gives the protein CASSLERSSYNSPLHF.

The J gene is TRBJ2-1, the V gene TRBV6-5; 9 bases align to TRBD2. The CDR3 is 16 residues long. Trimming at V came to 0 bases and at J to 7 bases, leaving 7 bases not matched to a gene. Germline V gives CDR1 MNHEY, CDR2 SVGAGI. For the CDR3, the DNA is TGTGCCAGCAGTTACTCATGGACTAGCGCTGAAAATGAGCAGTTCTTC. Translated, it gives CASSYSWTSAENEQFF.

V gene TRBV29-1 combines with J gene TRBJ1-5; D might be TRBD1 (6 bases). The germline CDR1 and CDR2 sequences are SQVTM and ANQGSEA. This CDR3 contains 13 residues. V dropped 6 bases and J dropped 3 bases, with 12 bases sitting between them. The CDR3 DNA reads TGCAGCGTGGGAGGGGGAAACAATCAGCCCCAGCATTTT. It is translated as CSVGGGNNQPQHF.

The table lists this clone with a count of one. This chain uses TRBV9 with TRBJ1-6; 9 bases agree with TRBD1. The CDR3 totals 15 residues. Per the germline V gene, CDR1 is SGDLS and CDR2 is YYNGEE. V gave up 4 bases and J gave up 9 bases; unmatched junction bases: 8. The CDR3, as DNA: TGTGCCAGCAGCAGAGGGACAGGGCGGGTTTCACCCCTCCACTTT. Residues: CASSRGTGRVSPLHF.

The V call is TRBV18, the J call TRBJ2-1; 13 positions match TRBD2. The V and J ends lost 2 bases and 0 bases, in that order; junction bases with no gene match: 1. This CDR3 has 17 residues. Germline values: CDR1 KGHSH, CDR2 LQKENI. The CDR3 protein is CASSPRLAGGSYNEQFF. The CDR3 DNA sequence: TGTGCCAGCTCACCAAGACTAGCGGGAGGCTCCTACAATGAGCAGTTCTTC.

This clone was seen once. The chain is built from TRBV19 and TRBJ2-1, with a possible D match to TRBD2 (5 bases). Germline V gene data show CDR1 as LNHDA and CDR2 as SQIVND (reference sequence). The CDR3 length is 15 residues. Trimming shortened V by 3 bases and J by 0 bases, and 9 bases separated the two germline ends. For the CDR3, the DNA is TGTGCCAGTAGTATGTTCGGGGACTCCTACAATGAGCAGTTCTTC. Its translation: CASSMFGDSYNEQFF.

The CDR3 nucleotides are TGTGCCAGCAGTTACACAGGTAGCGGGAGCGGCTACACCTTC. This sequence encodes CASSYTGSGSGYTF. The chain links TRBV6-5 to TRBJ1-2; tentative D call: TRBD1 (5 bases). The V gene's germline CDR1 is MNHEY and CDR2 SVGAGI. This CDR3 is built from 14 residues. V lost 2 bases and J lost 8, with 15 bases in between.

The gene calls are TRBV6-5 and TRBJ2-7, with TRBD2 matching over 7 bases. J gave up 3 bases and V 4 bases, and 3 bases lay outside the gene matches. This CDR3 region has 13 residues. Germline V CDR1 and CDR2: MNHEY, SVGAGI. The CDR3 sequence: CASSSWGGYEQYF. DNA for the CDR3: TGTGCCAGCAGTTCATGGGGGGGCTACGAGCAGTACTTC.

A few counts support this clone. This chain joins TRBV27 and TRBJ2-7, with D perhaps TRBD1 (5 bases). This CDR3 has 14 residues. Trimming removed 6 bases from V and 2 bases from J, with 14 bases in between. The germline V gene has CDR1 MNHEY and CDR2 SMNVEV (reference sequence). Here the CDR3 reads CASSTQDGPYEQYF. The CDR3 bases are TGTGCCAGCAGCACACAGGACGGACCCTACGAGCAGTACTTC.

This clone was recorded only once. The chain combines TRBV5-1 with TRBJ2-7; no clear D. Germline V gives CDR1 SGHRS, CDR2 YFSETQ. This CDR3 comprises 14 residues. Trimming cost V 0 bases and J 4 bases, with 11 bases left between them. The CDR3 DNA reads TGCGCCAGCAGCTTGGTATCCGCCGGGTACGAGCAGTACTTC. Its protein product is CASSLVSAGYEQYF.